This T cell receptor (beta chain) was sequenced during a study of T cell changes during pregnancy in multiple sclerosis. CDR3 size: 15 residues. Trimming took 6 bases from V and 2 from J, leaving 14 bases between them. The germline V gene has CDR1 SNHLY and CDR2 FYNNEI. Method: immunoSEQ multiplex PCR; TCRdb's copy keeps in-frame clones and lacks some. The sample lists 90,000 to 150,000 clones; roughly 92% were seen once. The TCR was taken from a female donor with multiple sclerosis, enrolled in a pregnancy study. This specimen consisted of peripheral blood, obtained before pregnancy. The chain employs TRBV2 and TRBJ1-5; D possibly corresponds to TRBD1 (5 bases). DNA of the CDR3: TGTGCCAGCAGGGTTTTCACAGGTGGCAATCAGCCCCAGCATTTT. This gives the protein CASRVFTGGNQPQHF.